This record concerns one T cell receptor (beta chain) sequence. The antigen it binds to is not known. Base qualities are missing; no much larger clone stands one base away. The immunoSEQ Assay was used to sequence TCRbeta CDR3 regions. After extraction, genomic DNA underwent amplification by bias-controlled multiplex PCR, followed by high-throughput sequencing. The published analysis was carried out like this. To quantify the absolute abundance of every unique TCRbeta CDR3 region, sequences were collapsed and filtered. Usable DNA was measured by amplifying reference genes present in all nucleated cells, and TCRbeta template counts were normalized to that usable DNA to estimate T cell fraction. Repertoire TCRs were annotated as SARS-CoV-2-specific by exact matching of V gene, CDR3 amino acid sequence and J gene to a known reactive TCR set. The reference SARS-CoV-2 TCR set came from MIRA and was filtered for enrichment in COVID-19-positive ImmuneCODE repertoires, removing public or cross-reactive TCRs. Drawing on the MIRA antigens, annotated TCRs were analysed further at the level of specific ORF or position within ORF. Depth was the summed frequency of annotated unique rearrangements, while breadth was defined as annotated unique rearrangements over total unique productive rearrangements. Two-sided Wilcoxon rank-sum tests were used to compare TCR breadth between groups. Held by TCRdb, this immuneACCESS table contains in-frame sequences only and omits some clones. Under half of the omission traces to an unresolved V gene where checked; the cause of the rest is unknown. V and J calls and clone size come straight from that table; D and trimming were deduced from the DNA. The sample yields about 390,000 clones; approximately 91% were counted once. The ten largest make up under 4% of the sample.

The sample comes from a study of Ad26.COV2.S vaccination and SARS-CoV-2 variants (dated by TCRdb to 2020 to 2022). About the study as a whole: Vaccine-arm donors came from COV1001, a multicentre, randomized, double-blind, placebo-controlled phase I-IIa trial of Ad26.COV2.S in healthy adults. Ad26.COV2.S was administered intramuscularly at 5 x 10^10 or 1 x 10^11 viral particles, either as a single shot or as two shots given 56 days apart. The specificity and breadth of SARS-CoV-2-reactive T cell receptors after Ad26.COV2.S vaccination were assessed by TCRbeta repertoire sequencing. The TCR-sequenced set comprised approximately 32 samples: approximately 19 Ad26.COV2.S vaccine recipients, 5 placebo recipients and 8 SARS-CoV-2 convalescent individuals. Trial participants were randomized into five groups of five: low-dose or high-dose Ad26.COV2.S given once or twice, or placebo on both occasions. Investigators did not know the trial group allocation while performing experiments and assessing outcomes.

The V end gives up 0 bases and the J end 2 bases, leaving 1 base in the junction not matched to a gene. The germline V gene encodes CDR1 SGHNT and CDR2 YYREEE (reference sequence). The CDR3 starts with the cysteine, ends with the phenylalanine, and has 14 residues. The sequence is cut down to CDR3 DNA, 42 bases in frame from base 1. In the paper's terms, the treatment or condition label means: over 15 received Ad26.COV2.S at low or high dose, single or two shots; a few received placebo; per-sample allocation not given. Repertoires of vaccine and placebo recipients were sequenced from samples collected on day 63 after the first injection. Cohort 1b enrolled roughly 25 adults aged 18-55 years at a single site in Boston, USA, between 29 July and 7 August 2020. As a vaccine, Ad26.COV2.S was a replication-incompetent adenovirus type 26 vector that expressed a prefusion-stabilized SARS-CoV-2 spike protein derived from the original Wuhan strain.

Results and caveats for the whole study, not just this receptor: Non-spike TCR breadth was comparable between vaccine and placebo recipients, consistent with the vaccine containing only spike. Compared with placebo recipients, Ad26.COV2.S recipients showed higher spike-specific TCR breadth (P = 0.0014). It was noted by the authors that total T cell responses may have been underestimated by the TCR breadth and depth analyses. Substantial breadth of spike-specific CD8+ and CD4+ T cell responses was reported after vaccination. The study lacked the statistical power to compare responses across vaccine doses or regimens.

The receptor was isolated from a person between 18 and 65 years old who received the Ad26.COV2.S COVID-19 vaccine or a placebo. The sample here was peripheral blood, taken in a trial of Ad26.COV2.S vaccine versus placebo. The receptor chain draws on TRBV5-4 and TRBJ2-5, with 7 junctional bases fitting TRBD2. The sequenced DNA: TGTGCCAGCAGCTTGGCGGGGGGACAAGAGACCCAGTACTTC. Its protein reads: CASSLAGGQETQYF.